Each of the 27 T cell receptor beta chains below was sequenced from the same sample in a study of T cells in Graves' hyperthyroidism and ophthalmopathy. Amplification targeted TCR beta CDR3 regions from RNA transcripts. During a first-round RT-PCR of the TCR CDR3, the HTBI primer set was used. TCRdb called the multiplex PCR reads again in MiXCR, with one record for every CDR3 protein. The sample holds approximately 740,000 distinct CDR3 sequences, 14% seen once. The source material was blood. The receptors stem from a woman aged 18-29 years with Graves' hyperthyroidism.

V and J are TRBV30 and TRBJ2-7; a possible D gene is TRBD2 (5 bases). V was clipped by 0 bases and J by 5 bases, with 8 bases between them. The CDR3 is 12 residues long. From germline, CDR1 is GTSNPN and CDR2 SVGIG (reference sequence). The CDR3 is CAWSVASNEQYF. The DNA for the CDR3 is TGTGCCTGGAGTGTAGCTAGCAACGAGCAGTACTTC.

This clonotype was counted at least ten times. The chain joins TRBV20-1 to TRBJ1-6; no definite D call. CDR3 length: 14 amino acids. The germline V gene has CDR1 DFQATT and CDR2 SNEGSKA (reference sequence). The ends were cut back, 1 base at V and 11 bases at J, with 15 bases in the middle. This chain's CDR3 is CSARATGRVAPLHF. CDR3 DNA: TGCAGTGCTAGAGCGACGGGCCGCGTGGCACCCCTCCACTTT.

This clonotype showed up just a few times. The V gene is TRBV2, the J gene TRBJ1-5; D unresolved. Per the germline V gene, CDR1 is SNHLY and CDR2 is FYNNEI. V lost 8 bases, J lost 4 bases, and 6 bases lay in between. The CDR3 is made up of 11 amino acids. The CDR3 spells CASGENQPQHF. CDR3 coding DNA: TGTGCCAGCGGGGAGAATCAGCCCCAGCATTTT.

This clonotype was recorded a few times. The V gene is TRBV6-1, the J gene TRBJ2-1, with D possibly TRBD1 on 5 matching bases. Trimming removed 4 bases from V and 8 bases from J, with 18 bases in between. The CDR3 consists of 15 residues. Per germline, CDR1 MNHNS and CDR2 SASEGT. CDR3 amino acids: CASSGGYPLLHEQFF. The CDR3 DNA reads TGTGCCAGCAGTGGGGGCTATCCCTTGTTACATGAGCAGTTCTTC.

In its sample, this clonotype was seen many times. The genes are TRBV28 and TRBJ2-3; TRBD2 matches at 9 bases. The V gene's germline CDR1 is MDHEN and CDR2 SYDVKM. The CDR3 extends over 16 amino acids. The V segment lost 3 bases and the J segment 3 bases; nucleotides outside the gene matches: 7. CDR3 nucleotide sequence: TGTGCCAGCAGTTTCTTAGCGGGAGCTTCTACAGATACGCAGTATTTT. Protein product: CASSFLAGASTDTQYF.

Turning to this clonotype: A much bigger clone sits one base away, suggesting this may be a read error. The chain carries TRBV6-2 or TRBV6-3 and TRBJ1-1; D perhaps matches TRBD1 (5 bases). Trimming removed 0 bases from V and 2 bases from J, with 25 bases in between. The CDR3 runs 20 residues. Germline assignment: CDR1 MNHEY and CDR2 SVGEGT. This chain's CDR3 is CASSYSGLPSGTSINTEAFF. The CDR3, as DNA: TGTGCCAGCAGTTACTCGGGACTACCATCTGGCACGTCCATAAACACTGAAGCTTTCTTT.

This clonotype has only a few counts. In nucleotides, the CDR3 is TGTGCCAGCAGTCCGCCGGGTAGCGGGTTCTCCTACGAGCAGTACTTC. This sequence encodes CASSPPGSGFSYEQYF. This chain joins TRBV28 and TRBJ2-7; 7 bases are a match to TRBD2. The germline CDR1 and CDR2 sequences are MDHEN and SYDVKM. The CDR3 spans 16 residues. Trimming cost V 5 bases and J 0 bases; bases outside gene matches: 10.

This clonotype was seen a handful of times. The chain recombines TRBV20-1 with TRBJ1-5; possibly TRBD1 for D (5 bases). CDR3 size: 15 residues. The germline gives CDR1 DFQATT, CDR2 SNEGSKA (reference sequence). With 3 bases removed from V and 4 bases from J, the gap between germline ends came to 16 bases. CDR3 sequence: CSASPPGGRNQPQHF. As DNA, the CDR3 is TGCAGTGCTAGCCCACCCGGGGGGAGGAATCAGCCCCAGCATTTT.

V and J are TRBV7-6 and TRBJ2-3; D possibly corresponds to TRBD1 (6 bases). This CDR3 has 14 residues. V shed 6 bases and J shed 3 bases, with 13 bases lying between them. The germline V gene has CDR1 SGHVS and CDR2 FNYEAQ. CDR3 nucleotide sequence: TGTGCCAGCAGTCCCAGGGGTTTGACAGATACGCAGTATTTT. Translating it yields CASSPRGLTDTQYF.

This clonotype has a count of ten or more. V usage is TRBV3-1 and J usage is TRBJ1-1, with D perhaps TRBD1 (6 bases). This CDR3 has 16 amino acids. Germline lookup yields CDR1 LGHDT and CDR2 YNNKEL (reference sequence). Trimming cost V 0 bases and J 3 bases, with 14 bases left between them. The CDR3 coding sequence is TGTGCCAGCAGCCAAGACGGTTGGGGGCGGGACACTGAAGCTTTCTTT. This gives the protein CASSQDGWGRDTEAFF.

This clonotype was counted ten times or more. The chain is built from TRBV9 and TRBJ2-2, with D perhaps being TRBD1 or TRBD2 (5 bases each). V lost 2 bases and J lost 6, with 8 bases in between. From germline, CDR1 is SGDLS and CDR2 YYNGEE. The CDR3 consists of 13 residues. CDR3 protein: CASSVGESGELFF. The CDR3 coding sequence is TGTGCCAGCAGCGTGGGGGAGTCCGGGGAGCTGTTTTTT.

J is TRBJ2-2 and V is TRBV7-3; D unresolved. The CDR3 spans 14 residues. Germline CDR1 and CDR2: SGHTA and FQGTGA. Trimming cost V 1 base and J 3 bases, with 6 bases left between them. The CDR3 loop is CASSLIRDTGELFF. CDR3 nucleotides: TGTGCCAGCAGCTTAATTCGAGACACCGGGGAGCTGTTTTTT.

This sequence joins TRBV4-1 and TRBJ2-1; a possible D gene is TRBD2 (5 bases). Per the germline V gene, CDR1 is MGHRA and CDR2 is YSYEKL. V lost 2 bases and J lost 2, with 22 bases in between. The CDR3 contains 19 residues. The CDR3 bases are TGCGCCAGCAGCCAACCCCGAACCCCGAGGGTTCCAGCCTACAATGAGCAGTTCTTC. Amino acid sequence: CASSQPRTPRVPAYNEQFF.

This clonotype was detected only a few times. The V gene is TRBV4-1, the J gene TRBJ1-2; D is perhaps TRBD1 (6 bases). The CDR3 has 18 amino acids. Trimming shortened V by 4 bases and J by 8 bases, and 29 bases separated the two germline ends. CDR1 and CDR2 from the germline V gene are MGHRA and YSYEKL. The CDR3 is CASSPRSGTFWGRWGYTF. In nucleotides, the CDR3 is TGCGCCAGCAGCCCCAGATCGGGGACGTTCTGGGGGCGTTGGGGCTACACCTTC.

This clonotype was recorded a few times. The chain employs TRBV7-9 and TRBJ2-5; tentative D call: TRBD2 (6 bases). The CDR3 has 15 residues. Germline assignment: CDR1 SEHNR and CDR2 FQNEAQ (reference sequence). Trimming stripped 1 base from V and 2 bases from J, with 11 bases between. CDR3 in amino acids: CASSLVGRAQETQYF. CDR3 DNA: TGTGCCAGCAGCTTAGTCGGGAGAGCTCAAGAGACCCAGTACTTC.

There are a few counts of this clonotype. V is TRBV30 and J is TRBJ2-4; D remains unclear. Trimming left V 2 bases short and J 5 bases short, with 4 bases between. Germline CDR1 GTSNPN, CDR2 SVGIG (reference sequence). CDR3 size: 11 residues. Here the CDR3 reads CAWSNQNIQYF. The CDR3 DNA is TGTGCCTGGAGTAACCAAAACATTCAGTACTTC.

The V call is TRBV7-9, the J call TRBJ2-7, with TRBD2 matching 7 bases. Germline V CDR1 and CDR2: SEHNR, FQNEAQ (reference sequence). After removal of 5 bases from V and 5 bases from J, the junction contained 12 bases not matched to a gene. The length of the CDR3 is 15 residues. CDR3 protein: CASSPLGGGRDEQYF. The CDR3, as DNA: TGTGCCAGCAGCCCTTTAGGCGGCGGGAGAGACGAGCAGTACTTC.

This clonotype was observed many times. The CDR3 sequence is CASGQPQVAQYF. CDR3 in DNA: TGTGCCAGCGGACAGCCCCAAGTCGCCCAGTACTTC. V is TRBV6-1 and J is TRBJ2-5, with a weak D call TRBD1 (6 bases). Germline assignment: CDR1 MNHNS and CDR2 SASEGT. CDR3 size: 12 residues. Trimming left V 8 bases short and J 9 bases short, with 16 bases between.

This clonotype was detected only a few times. The chain joins TRBV29-1 to TRBJ2-7; tentatively, D is TRBD1 (6 bases). This CDR3 has 13 residues. Trimming stripped 1 base from V and 3 bases from J, with 10 bases between. Germline-derived CDR1 and CDR2 are SQVTM and ANQGSEA. CDR3 coding DNA: TGCAGCGTTGAAGGGGGACAATTCTACGAGCAGTACTTC. It specifies CSVEGGQFYEQYF.

This clonotype was seen at least ten times. The chain carries TRBV11-3 and TRBJ1-6; D is ambiguous. V was shortened by 5 bases and J by 7 bases, with 6 bases between the two germline ends. The V gene's germline CDR1 is SGHNT and CDR2 YENEEA. The length of the CDR3 is 12 residues. Here the CDR3 reads CASSRRNSPLHF. CDR3 coding DNA: TGTGCCAGCAGCCGACGAAATTCACCCCTCCACTTT.

Concerning this clonotype: A much bigger clone sits one base away, suggesting this may be a read error. The chain carries TRBV18 and TRBJ2-1, with D perhaps TRBD2 (6 bases). This CDR3 has 14 residues. Germline values: CDR1 KGHSH, CDR2 LQKENI. The CDR3, as DNA: TGTGCCAGCAAGCCAGCGGGCTCCTACAATGAGCGGTTCTTC. This sequence encodes CASKPAGSYNERFF.

The genes are TRBV7-2 and TRBJ2-7; 9 bases fit TRBD2. Trimming at V came to 1 base and at J to 4 bases, leaving 5 bases not matched to a gene. The germline CDR1 and CDR2 sequences are SGHTA and FQGNSA. The CDR3 spans 15 residues. The CDR3 DNA is TGTGCCAGCAGCTTAGTCCGGACTAGCGCATACGAGCAGTACTTC. It specifies CASSLVRTSAYEQYF. The whole variable domain, remainder taken from reference TRBV7-2 and TRBJ2-7, is GAGVSQSPSNKVTEKGKDVELRCDPISGHTALYWYRQSLGQGLEFLIYFQGNSAPDKSGLPSDRFSAERTGGSVSTLTIQRTQQEDSAVYLCASSLVRTSAYEQYFGPGTRLTVT.

The chain carries TRBV3-1 and TRBJ2-1; D gene uncertain. The germline V gene encodes CDR1 LGHDT and CDR2 YNNKEL (reference sequence). V was cut by 1 base and J by 8 bases, with 12 bases left in between. The CDR3 runs 14 residues. The CDR3 DNA reads TGTGCCAGCAGCCAAGGAGCCTCAGGCTATGAGCAGTTCTTC. It encodes CASSQGASGYEQFF.

This clonotype has ten or more counts. The V and J genes are TRBV2 and TRBJ2-7, with 8 bases identical to TRBD1. This CDR3 contains 14 residues. The V gene's germline CDR1 is SNHLY and CDR2 FYNNEI. V dropped 3 bases and J dropped 3; count of bases not matched to a gene: 4. CDR3: CASSDLDRDYEQYF. DNA for the CDR3: TGTGCCAGCAGTGACTTGGACAGGGACTACGAGCAGTACTTC.

The chain employs TRBV20-1 and TRBJ2-1; D possibly matches TRBD1 or TRBD2 (5 bases each). V shed 4 bases and J shed 5 bases, with 15 bases lying between them. CDR3 length: 14 amino acids. Germline CDR1 and CDR2: DFQATT and SNEGSKA (reference sequence). The DNA of the CDR3 is TGCAGTGCTATTGCCAGGGCCGGGAACAATGAGCAGTTCTTC. Its translation is CSAIARAGNNEQFF.

This clonotype was observed a few times. The chain carries TRBV10-3 and TRBJ2-7; the match to TRBD1 covers 7 bases. V trimming: 11 bases; J trimming: 2 bases; junction bases outside the gene matches: 6. The CDR3 is 12 amino acids. The V gene's germline CDR1 is ENHRY and CDR2 SYGVKD. The CDR3 here is CAFGTETYEQYF. The CDR3 nucleotides are TGTGCCTTCGGGACAGAGACCTACGAGCAGTACTTC.

The J gene is TRBJ1-4, the V gene TRBV4-3; D call uncertain. The CDR3 covers 14 residues. The V end lost 1 base, the J end lost 5 bases, and 8 bases lay between the germline ends. Germline CDR1 LGHNA, CDR2 YSLEER. The CDR3 region is CASSQGLENEKLFF. CDR3 coding DNA: TGCGCCAGCAGCCAAGGGCTCGAGAATGAAAAACTGTTTTTT.